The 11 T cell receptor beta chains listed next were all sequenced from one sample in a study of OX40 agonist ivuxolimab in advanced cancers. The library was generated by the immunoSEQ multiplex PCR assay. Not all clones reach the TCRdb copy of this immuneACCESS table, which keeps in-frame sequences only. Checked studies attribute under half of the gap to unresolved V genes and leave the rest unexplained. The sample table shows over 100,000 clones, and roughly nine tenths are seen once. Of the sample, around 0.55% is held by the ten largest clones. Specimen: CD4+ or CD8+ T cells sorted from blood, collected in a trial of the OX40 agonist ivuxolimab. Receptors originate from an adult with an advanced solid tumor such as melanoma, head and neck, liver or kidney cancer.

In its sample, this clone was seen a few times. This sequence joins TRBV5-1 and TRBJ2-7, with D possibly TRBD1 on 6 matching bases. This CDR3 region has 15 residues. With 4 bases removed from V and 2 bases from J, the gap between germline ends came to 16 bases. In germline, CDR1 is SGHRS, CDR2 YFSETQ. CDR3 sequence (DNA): TGCGCCAGCAGCCCACTACCGGGACACCCCTACGAGCAGTACTTC. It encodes CASSPLPGHPYEQYF.

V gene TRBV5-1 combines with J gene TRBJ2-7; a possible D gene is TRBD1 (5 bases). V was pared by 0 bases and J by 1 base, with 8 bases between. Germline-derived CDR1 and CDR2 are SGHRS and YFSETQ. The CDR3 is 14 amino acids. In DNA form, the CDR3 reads TGCGCCAGCAGCTTGGTGTCAGGGTCCTACGAGCAGTACTTC. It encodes CASSLVSGSYEQYF.

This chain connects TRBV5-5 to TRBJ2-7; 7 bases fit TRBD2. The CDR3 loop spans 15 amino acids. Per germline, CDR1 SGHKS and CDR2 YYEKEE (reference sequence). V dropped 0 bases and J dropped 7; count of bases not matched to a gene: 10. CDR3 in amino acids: CASSLGGTTSGEQYF. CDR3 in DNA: TGTGCCAGCAGCTTGGGTGGGACTACCTCCGGGGAGCAGTACTTC.

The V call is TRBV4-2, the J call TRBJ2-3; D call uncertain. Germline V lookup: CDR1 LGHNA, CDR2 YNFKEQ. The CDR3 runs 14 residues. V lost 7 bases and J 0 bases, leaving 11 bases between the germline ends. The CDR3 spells CASMFSTSTDTQYF. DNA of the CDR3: TGTGCCAGCATGTTTAGTACCAGCACAGATACGCAGTATTTT.

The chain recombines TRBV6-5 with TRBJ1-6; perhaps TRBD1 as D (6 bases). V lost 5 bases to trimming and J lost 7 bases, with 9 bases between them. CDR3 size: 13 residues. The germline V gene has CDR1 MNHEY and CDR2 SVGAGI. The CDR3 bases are TGTGCCAGCAGTCAGGGGATAAATTCACCCCTCCACTTT. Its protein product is CASSQGINSPLHF.

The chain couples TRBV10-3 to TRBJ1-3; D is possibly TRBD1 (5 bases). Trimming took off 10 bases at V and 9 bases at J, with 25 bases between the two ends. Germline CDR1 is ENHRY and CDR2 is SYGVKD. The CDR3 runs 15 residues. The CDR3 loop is CATRPGPAGEGTIYF. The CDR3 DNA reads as TGTGCCACCCGTCCGGGACCCGCCGGTGAGGGCACCATATATTTT.

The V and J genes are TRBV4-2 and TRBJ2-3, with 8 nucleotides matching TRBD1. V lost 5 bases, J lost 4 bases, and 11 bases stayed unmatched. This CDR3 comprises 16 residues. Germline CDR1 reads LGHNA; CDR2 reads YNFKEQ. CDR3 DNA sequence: TGTGCCAGCAGCGAAGGACAGGGCCAATTTTCAGATACGCAGTATTTT. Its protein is CASSEGQGQFSDTQYF.

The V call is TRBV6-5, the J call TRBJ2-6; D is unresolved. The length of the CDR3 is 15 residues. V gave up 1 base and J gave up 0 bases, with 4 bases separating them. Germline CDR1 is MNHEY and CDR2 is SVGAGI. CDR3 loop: CASSYYISGANVLTF. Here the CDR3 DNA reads TGTGCCAGCAGTTACTACATCTCTGGGGCCAACGTCCTGACTTTC.

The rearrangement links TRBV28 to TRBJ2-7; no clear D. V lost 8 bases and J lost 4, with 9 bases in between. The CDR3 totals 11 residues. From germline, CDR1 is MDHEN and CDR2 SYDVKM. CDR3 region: CASVFGYEQYF. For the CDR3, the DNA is TGTGCCAGCGTTTTTGGGTACGAGCAGTACTTC. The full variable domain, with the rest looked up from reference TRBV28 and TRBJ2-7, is DVKVTQSSRYLVKRTGEKVFLECVQDMDHENMFWYRQDPGLGLRLIYFSYDVKMKEKGDIPEGYSVSREKKERFSLILESASTNQTSMYLCASVFGYEQYFGPGTRLTVT.

CDR3 loop: CASSLIEGGTEAFF. The CDR3 DNA reads as TGTGCCAGCAGCTTAATTGAGGGTGGGACTGAAGCTTTCTTT. The gene calls are TRBV7-2 and TRBJ1-1; D unclear. The CDR3 consists of 14 residues. Trimming stripped 2 bases from V and 5 bases from J, with 12 bases between. Germline-derived CDR1 and CDR2 are SGHTA and FQGNSA. The whole variable domain, filled in from reference TRBV7-2 and TRBJ1-1, reads GAGVSQSPSNKVTEKGKDVELRCDPISGHTALYWYRQSLGQGLEFLIYFQGNSAPDKSGLPSDRFSAERTGGSVSTLTIQRTQQEDSAVYLCASSLIEGGTEAFFGQGTRLTVV.

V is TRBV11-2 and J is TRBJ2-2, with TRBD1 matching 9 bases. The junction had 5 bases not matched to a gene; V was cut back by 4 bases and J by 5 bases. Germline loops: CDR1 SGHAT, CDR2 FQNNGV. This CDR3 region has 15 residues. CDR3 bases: TGTGCCAGCAGCTGGGACAGGGCAGGAACCGGGGAGCTGTTTTTT. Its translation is CASSWDRAGTGELFF.